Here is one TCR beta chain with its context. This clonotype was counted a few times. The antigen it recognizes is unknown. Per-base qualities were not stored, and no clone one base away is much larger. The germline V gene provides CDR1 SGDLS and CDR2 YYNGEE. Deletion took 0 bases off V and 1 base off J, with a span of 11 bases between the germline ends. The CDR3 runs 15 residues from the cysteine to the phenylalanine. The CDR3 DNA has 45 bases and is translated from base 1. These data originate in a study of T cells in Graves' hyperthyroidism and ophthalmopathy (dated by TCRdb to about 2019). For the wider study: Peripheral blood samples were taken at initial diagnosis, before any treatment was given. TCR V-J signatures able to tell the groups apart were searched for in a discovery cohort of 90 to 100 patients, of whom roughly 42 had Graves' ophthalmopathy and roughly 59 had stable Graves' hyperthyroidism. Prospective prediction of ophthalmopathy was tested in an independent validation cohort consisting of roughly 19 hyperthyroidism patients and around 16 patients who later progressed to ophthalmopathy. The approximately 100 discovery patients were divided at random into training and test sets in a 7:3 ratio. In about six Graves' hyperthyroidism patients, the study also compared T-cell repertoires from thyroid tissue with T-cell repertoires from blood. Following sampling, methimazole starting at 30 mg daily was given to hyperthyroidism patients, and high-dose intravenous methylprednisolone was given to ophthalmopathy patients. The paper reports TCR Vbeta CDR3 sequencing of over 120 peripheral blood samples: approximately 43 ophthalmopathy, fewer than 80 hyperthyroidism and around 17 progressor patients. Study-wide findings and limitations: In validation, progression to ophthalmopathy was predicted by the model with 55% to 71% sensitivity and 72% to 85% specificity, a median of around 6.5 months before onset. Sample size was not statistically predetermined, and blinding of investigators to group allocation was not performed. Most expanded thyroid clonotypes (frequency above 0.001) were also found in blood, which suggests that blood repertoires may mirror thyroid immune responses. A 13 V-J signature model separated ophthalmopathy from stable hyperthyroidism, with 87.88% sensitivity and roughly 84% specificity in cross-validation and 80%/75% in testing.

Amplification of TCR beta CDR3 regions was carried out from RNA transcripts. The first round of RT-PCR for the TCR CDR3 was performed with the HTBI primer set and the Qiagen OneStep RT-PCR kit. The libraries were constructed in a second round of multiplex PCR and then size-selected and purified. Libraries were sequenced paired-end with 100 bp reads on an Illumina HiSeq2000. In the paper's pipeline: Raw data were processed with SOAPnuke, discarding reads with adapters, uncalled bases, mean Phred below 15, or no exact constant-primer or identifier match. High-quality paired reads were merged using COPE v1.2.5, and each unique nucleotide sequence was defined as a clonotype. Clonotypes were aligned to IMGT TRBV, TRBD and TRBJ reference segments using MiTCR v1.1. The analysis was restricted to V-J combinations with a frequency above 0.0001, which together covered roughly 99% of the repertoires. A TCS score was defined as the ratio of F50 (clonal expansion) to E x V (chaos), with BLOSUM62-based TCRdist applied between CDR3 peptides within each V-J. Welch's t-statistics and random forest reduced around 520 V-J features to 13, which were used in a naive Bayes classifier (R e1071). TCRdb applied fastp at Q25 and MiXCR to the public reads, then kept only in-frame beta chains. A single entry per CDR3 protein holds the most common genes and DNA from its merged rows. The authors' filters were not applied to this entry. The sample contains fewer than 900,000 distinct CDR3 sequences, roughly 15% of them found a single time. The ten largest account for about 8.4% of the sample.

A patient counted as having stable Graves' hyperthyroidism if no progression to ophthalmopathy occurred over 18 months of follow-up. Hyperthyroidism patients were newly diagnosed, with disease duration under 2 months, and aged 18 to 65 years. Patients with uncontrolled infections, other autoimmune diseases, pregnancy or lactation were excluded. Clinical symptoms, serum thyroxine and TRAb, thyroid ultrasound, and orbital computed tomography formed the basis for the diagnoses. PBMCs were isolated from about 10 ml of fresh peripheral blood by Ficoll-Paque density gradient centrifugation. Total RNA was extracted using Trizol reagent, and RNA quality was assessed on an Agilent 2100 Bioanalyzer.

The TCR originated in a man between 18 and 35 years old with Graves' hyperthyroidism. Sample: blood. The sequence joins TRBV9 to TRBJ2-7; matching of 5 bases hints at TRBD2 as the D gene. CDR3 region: CASSVVALGSYEQYF. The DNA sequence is TGTGCCAGCAGCGTAGTAGCACTAGGATCCTACGAGCAGTACTTC.